This is a list of T cell receptor beta chains from one sample in a study of cytomegalovirus exposure and HLA in healthy donors. Using immunoSEQ multiplex PCR, the repertoire was profiled, and TCRdb retains in-frame clones only, with some absent. The sample comprises about 86,000 clones, 70% to 80% of which are singletons, and under 15% rests with the top ten. The sample consisted of PBMCs. The origin of the receptors is a woman in her thirties or forties in good health and CMV-seropositive. The CDR3 runs from the conserved cysteine through the conserved F or W. D genes are given only for firm matches. Clone sizes are given selectively: once, few, many, or a class where the clone is expanded.

d_gene	abundance	j_gene	v_gene	CDR3aa	CDR3nt
TRBD2	-	TRBJ2-5	TRBV5-1	CASSPLAGEETQYF	TGCGCCAGCAGCCCCCTAGCGGGAGAAGAGACCCAGTACTTC
TRBD2	once	TRBJ2-7	TRBV4-2	CASSQDTSGGPLREQYF	TGTGCCAGCAGCCAAGATACTAGCGGGGGCCCCTTGCGCGAGCAGTACTTC
TRBD1	-	TRBJ2-2	TRBV7-3	CASRTGTGEHAGELFF	TGTGCCAGCAGGACCGGGACAGGGGAACACGCCGGGGAGCTGTTTTTT
-	once	TRBJ1-4	TRBV10-3	CATQAGNSEKLFF	TGTGCCACCCAGGCAGGGAATAGTGAAAAACTGTTTTTT
-	-	TRBJ1-1	TRBV18	CASAPAGDTEAFF	TGTGCCAGCGCCCCGGCGGGTGACACTGAAGCTTTCTTT
TRBD1	few	TRBJ1-3	TRBV7-9	CASSQTDRDGNTIYF	TGTGCCAGCAGCCAAACCGACAGGGATGGAAACACCATATATTTT
TRBD1	-	TRBJ1-2	TRBV7-2	CASSPRGQSNYGYTF	TGTGCCAGCAGCCCTCGGGGACAGAGTAACTATGGCTACACCTTC
TRBD2	-	TRBJ2-2	TRBV28	CASSLRWTSVNTGELFF	TGTGCCAGCAGTTTACGATGGACTAGCGTAAACACCGGGGAGCTGTTTTTT
-	-	TRBJ2-7	TRBV7-9	CSSSLSRYEQYF	TGTTCCAGCAGCTTGAGCCGCTACGAGCAGTACTTC
-	few	TRBJ1-2	TRBV4-3	CASSQATGPANYGYTF	TGCGCCAGCAGCCAGGCTACAGGGCCAGCTAACTATGGCTACACCTTC
-	-	TRBJ1-2	TRBV5-4	CASSLAGWDGYTF	TGTGCCAGCAGCTTGGCAGGGTGGGATGGCTACACCTTC
TRBD1	-	TRBJ1-5	TRBV6-1	CASSEPDRGGNQPQHF	TGTGCCAGCAGTGAACCTGACAGGGGGGGCAATCAGCCCCAGCATTTT
TRBD1	once	TRBJ2-2	TRBV19	CATTRQGSTGELFF	TGTGCCACCACGCGACAGGGGTCCACCGGGGAGCTGTTTTTT
TRBD1	-	TRBJ2-7	TRBV18	CASSPPGQSYEQYF	TGTGCCAGCTCACCGCCGGGACAGTCCTACGAGCAGTACTTC
TRBD2	-	TRBJ2-1	TRBV7-8	CASSSGLALYNEQFF	TGTGCCAGCAGCTCGGGACTAGCGCTTTACAATGAGCAGTTCTTC
TRBD1	once	TRBJ1-5	TRBV2	CASSDRGLPNQPQHF	TGTGCCAGCAGTGACAGGGGGCTCCCCAATCAGCCCCAGCATTTT
-	-	TRBJ1-5	TRBV18	CASSPSSLSNQPQHF	TGTGCCAGCTCACCGTCAAGCCTTAGCAATCAGCCCCAGCATTTT
TRBD1	once	TRBJ1-4	TRBV2	CASSDNGGRGEKLFF	TGTGCCAGCAGTGACAATGGAGGCAGGGGGGAAAAACTGTTTTTT
TRBD1	-	TRBJ2-1	TRBV27	CASSPTGENEQFF	TGTGCCAGCAGTCCGACAGGGGAAAATGAGCAGTTCTTC
TRBD1	-	TRBJ2-5	TRBV19	CASSTYSGTAETQYF	TGTGCCAGTAGTACCTACTCCGGGACAGCGGAGACCCAGTACTTC
-	-	TRBJ1-1	TRBV29-1	CSVGLTLNTEAFF	TGCAGCGTGGGCCTTACATTGAACACTGAAGCTTTCTTT
-	few	TRBJ2-3	TRBV4-2	CASSQAGPADTQYF	TGTGCCAGCAGCCAAGCTGGTCCGGCAGATACGCAGTATTTT
-	-	TRBJ1-1	TRBV9	CASSTRSENTEAFF	TGTGCCAGCAGCACACGGAGTGAAAACACTGAAGCTTTCTTT
-	once	TRBJ2-3	TRBV27	CASSLYRSADTQYF	TGTGCCAGCAGTTTATACAGGTCAGCAGATACGCAGTATTTT
-	-	TRBJ2-1	TRBV18	CASSPGERLPPYNEQFF	TGTGCCAGCTCACCAGGCGAGCGCCTCCCCCCATACAATGAGCAGTTCTTC
-	-	TRBJ1-1	TRBV12-5	CASGLSRAGITHQAFF	TGTGCTAGTGGTTTGTCTAGGGCGGGAATCACTCATCAAGCTTTCTTT
-	-	TRBJ2-2	TRBV9	CASSVAGKTGELFF	TGTGCCAGCAGCGTAGCGGGGAAAACCGGGGAGCTGTTTTTT
-	-	TRBJ1-1	TRBV15	CATSSTVNTEAFF	TGTGCCACCAGCTCGACAGTGAACACTGAAGCTTTCTTT
TRBD2	-	TRBJ2-6	TRBV5-1	CASSFEPRGAGANVLTF	TGCGCCAGCAGCTTCGAGCCCCGGGGGGCTGGGGCCAACGTCCTGACTTTC
-	-	TRBJ1-2	TRBV5-1	CASSKGEMDGYTF	TGCGCCAGCTCAAAGGGGGAGATGGATGGCTACACCTTC
-	once	TRBJ2-1	TRBV5-4	CASSLGPEQFF	TGTGCCAGCAGCTTGGGGCCAGAGCAGTTCTTC
TRBD1	-	TRBJ2-7	TRBV18	CASSRRTGDGYEQYF	TGTGCCAGCTCCCGCCGGACAGGGGATGGCTACGAGCAGTACTTC
-	-	TRBJ1-1	TRBV5-6	CASSLPRGASTEAFF	TGTGCCAGCAGCCTCCCACGGGGGGCGAGCACTGAAGCTTTCTTT
-	-	TRBJ1-1	TRBV7-9	CASSLAAGRSAFF	TGTGCCAGCAGCTTAGCGGCGGGGCGGTCGGCTTTCTTT
TRBD1	-	TRBJ2-1	TRBV7-2	CASVRDRGGSNEQFF	TGTGCCAGCGTACGGGACAGGGGCGGAAGCAATGAGCAGTTCTTC
TRBD1	-	TRBJ1-5	TRBV18	CASSGTGGNQPQHF	TGTGCCAGCTCGGGGACAGGGGGAAATCAGCCCCAGCATTTT